These 23 T cell receptor beta chains originate from one sample sequenced in a study of cytomegalovirus exposure and HLA in healthy donors. Generated by immunoSEQ multiplex PCR, the TCRdb table keeps only in-frame clones and is missing some. Here the sample spans about 60,000 clones, roughly 96% being singletons. Material for sequencing was PBMCs. The receptors come from a man between 18 and 29 years old in good health and CMV-seronegative.

This chain joins TRBV27 and TRBJ2-6, with 7 bases fitting TRBD2. The CDR3 extends over 16 amino acids. Germline V lookup: CDR1 MNHEY, CDR2 SMNVEV (reference sequence). The J segment lost 0 bases and the V segment lost 5 bases, leaving 4 bases of the junction unmatched. The CDR3 DNA is TGTGCCAGCAGTCAGGTAGCGGGCTCTGGGGCCAACGTCCTGACTTTC. It yields the protein CASSQVAGSGANVLTF. The whole variable domain, remainder taken from reference TRBV27 and TRBJ2-6, is EAQVTQNPRYLITVTGKKLTVTCSQNMNHEYMSWYRQDPGLGLRQIYYSMNVEVTDKGDVPEGYKVSRKEKRNFPLILESPSPNQTSLYFCASSQVAGSGANVLTFGAGSRLTVL.

The chain combines TRBV19 with TRBJ1-2, with 7 bases identical to TRBD1. Per the germline V gene, CDR1 is LNHDA and CDR2 is SQIVND (reference sequence). V trimming: 3 bases; J trimming: 8 bases; junction bases outside the gene matches: 9. CDR3 length equals 14 residues. The CDR3 DNA is TGTGCCAGTAGTATTTATCGACAGGGAAGAGGCTACACCTTC. It encodes CASSIYRQGRGYTF.

The rearrangement joins TRBV5-1 to TRBJ2-5; D possibly corresponds to TRBD2 (5 bases). The CDR3 runs 17 residues. Per germline, CDR1 SGHRS and CDR2 YFSETQ. V lost 4 bases, J lost 5 bases, and 24 bases lay in between. The CDR3 DNA sequence: TGCGCCAGCAGCATACTAGGGCGAACGGGGATCATGGAGACCCAGTACTTC. Protein product: CASSILGRTGIMETQYF.

The V call is TRBV28, the J call TRBJ2-1, with TRBD2 identical over 10 bases. The CDR3 has 15 amino acids. The V gene's germline CDR1 is MDHEN and CDR2 SYDVKM. With 6 bases clipped from V and 6 bases from J, the junction kept 8 bases outside the gene matches. CDR3 in amino acids: CASRTASGSRNEQFF. The CDR3 nucleotides are TGTGCCAGCAGGACAGCTAGCGGGAGTCGCAATGAGCAGTTCTTC.

The gene calls are TRBV7-9 and TRBJ1-2, with 8 bases matching TRBD1. Per germline, CDR1 SEHNR and CDR2 FQNEAQ (reference sequence). The CDR3 extends over 14 amino acids. The V segment lost 5 bases and the J segment 8 bases; nucleotides outside the gene matches: 10. CDR3 nucleotides: TGTGCCAGCAGCCCGTCACAGGGGGGGGAAGGCTACACCTTC. Amino acids: CASSPSQGGEGYTF.

This clone was counted a single time. The chain has TRBV27 and TRBJ2-2; D call uncertain. CDR1 is MNHEY, CDR2 SMNVEV, per germline (reference sequence). The V gene lost 5 bases and the J gene lost 4 bases, with 5 bases spanning the gap. The CDR3 sequence is 12 residues long. The CDR3 region has the DNA TGTGCCAGCAGTCCTCTCACCGGGGAGCTGTTTTTT. Translation gives CASSPLTGELFF.

The CDR3 reads CASSQVVLASGKGGELFF. The CDR3 DNA reads as TGCGCCAGCAGCCAAGTAGTCCTAGCAAGCGGTAAAGGCGGGGAGCTGTTTTTT. The chain couples TRBV4-1 to TRBJ2-2, with a weak D call TRBD2 (5 bases). CDR3 length: 18 residues. Germline CDR1 MGHRA, CDR2 YSYEKL. Trimming cost V 1 base and J 7 bases, with 22 bases left between them.

V and J are TRBV7-9 and TRBJ2-7, with D tentatively TRBD1 (5 bases). The V end lost 5 bases, the J end lost 3 bases, and 14 bases lay between the germline ends. The germline V gene encodes CDR1 SEHNR and CDR2 FQNEAQ (reference sequence). CDR3 length: 14 residues. The CDR3 DNA follows: TGTGCCAGCAGCCACGACAGCCTAAACTACGAGCAGTACTTC. Its protein is CASSHDSLNYEQYF.

The genes are TRBV27 and TRBJ1-4, with D perhaps TRBD1 (5 bases). The V and J ends lost 8 bases and 8 bases respectively, with 15 bases between them. CDR1 and CDR2 (germline): MNHEY, SMNVEV (reference sequence). The CDR3 extends over 13 amino acids. CDR3 coding DNA: TGTGCCAGCTCAGGGTCACAAGGGGAAAAACTGTTTTTT. Protein: CASSGSQGEKLFF. Based on the CDR3 plus reference TRBV27 and TRBJ1-4, the full variable domain is EAQVTQNPRYLITVTGKKLTVTCSQNMNHEYMSWYRQDPGLGLRQIYYSMNVEVTDKGDVPEGYKVSRKEKRNFPLILESPSPNQTSLYFCASSGSQGEKLFFGSGTQLSVL.

This rearrangement joins TRBV25-1 to TRBJ1-1; maybe TRBD1 (6 bases). The germline CDR1 and CDR2 sequences are MGHDK and SYGVNS. This CDR3 contains 13 residues. The V and J ends lost 6 bases and 0 bases respectively, with 8 bases between them. The CDR3: CASRGHLNTEAFF. In DNA form, the CDR3 reads TGTGCCAGCAGGGGACACCTGAACACTGAAGCTTTCTTT.

V gene TRBV7-2 combines with J gene TRBJ1-2; TRBD1 is a possible D gene (5 bases). The CDR3 contains 15 residues. V lost 4 bases and J lost 4, with 16 bases in between. Germline CDR1 SGHTA, CDR2 FQGNSA. CDR3 DNA sequence: TGTGCCAGCAGCTCCCAGGGAAGCCTCCCCTATGGCTACACCTTC. Translating it yields CASSSQGSLPYGYTF. Variable domain in full (rest from reference TRBV7-2 and TRBJ1-2): GAGVSQSPSNKVTEKGKDVELRCDPISGHTALYWYRQSLGQGLEFLIYFQGNSAPDKSGLPSDRFSAERTGGSVSTLTIQRTQQEDSAVYLCASSSQGSLPYGYTFGSGTRLTVV.

The chain combines TRBV5-6 with TRBJ2-1, with 14 bases fitting TRBD2. Losses at the gene ends were 4 bases for V and 4 bases for J; bases not matched to a gene: 4. The CDR3 length is 16 residues. Germline V gene sequence: CDR1 SGHDT, CDR2 YYEEEE. The CDR3 spells CASSVGTSGSYNEQFF. For the CDR3, the DNA is TGTGCCAGCAGCGTAGGGACTAGCGGGAGTTACAATGAGCAGTTCTTC.

The chain combines TRBV7-2 with TRBJ2-5; 9 bases agree with TRBD2. Germline CDR1 SGHTA, CDR2 FQGNSA. V was clipped by 6 bases and J by 4 bases; unmatched bases: 6. This CDR3 comprises 14 residues. Here the CDR3 reads CASRGSGSLETQYF. The CDR3 DNA reads as TGTGCCAGCAGAGGTAGCGGGAGTTTAGAGACCCAGTACTTC.

The chain carries TRBV7-2 and TRBJ2-1, with D maybe TRBD1 (6 bases). CDR1 is SGHTA and CDR2 is FQGNSA in the germline V gene. V was cut by 1 base and J by 9 bases, with 16 bases left in between. This CDR3 spans 15 amino acids. The CDR3 is CASSLGQQGQGEQFF. In DNA form, the CDR3 reads TGTGCCAGCAGCTTAGGGCAACAGGGTCAAGGTGAGCAGTTCTTC.

J is TRBJ1-2 and V is TRBV28; 8 nucleotides agree with TRBD1. The CDR3 spans 14 residues. V gave up 1 base and J gave up 10 bases; unmatched junction bases: 8. Per the germline V gene, CDR1 is MDHEN and CDR2 is SYDVKM. The chain's CDR3 is CASSLLSQGADYTF. CDR3 DNA sequence: TGTGCCAGCAGTTTATTATCTCAGGGGGCGGACTACACCTTC.

Concerning this clone itself: A junction end diverges from the germline sequence, so it may reflect a read error. The chain carries TRBV19 and TRBJ2-1, with 8 bases fitting TRBD1. The CDR3 spans 15 residues. The germline CDR1 and CDR2 sequences are LNHDA and SQIVND (reference sequence). CDR3 loop: CASSGTGSSFNEQFF. CDR3 coding DNA: TGTGCCAGTAGCGGGACAGGCAGTTCCTTCAATGAGCAGTTCTTC.

The rearrangement uses TRBV5-5 and TRBJ2-2, with D tentatively TRBD2 (5 bases). The CDR3 runs to 14 residues. The V gene's germline CDR1 is SGHKS and CDR2 YYEKEE (reference sequence). Trimming left V 4 bases short and J 4 bases short, with 11 bases between. The CDR3 reads CASSPAESTGELFF. CDR3 coding DNA: TGTGCCAGCAGCCCAGCGGAGTCCACCGGGGAGCTGTTTTTT.

As for this clone: Other DNA sequences in this specimen translate into the identical CDR3. The rearrangement joins TRBV6-1 to TRBJ2-7; 13 nucleotides align to TRBD2. V trimming: 1 base; J trimming: 4 bases; junction bases outside the gene matches: 1. The germline V gene encodes CDR1 MNHNS and CDR2 SASEGT. The CDR3 spans 15 residues. CDR3 sequence: CASSEGTSGSYEQYF. CDR3 coding DNA: TGTGCCAGCAGTGAAGGGACTAGCGGGAGTTACGAGCAGTACTTC.

V gene TRBV28 combines with J gene TRBJ2-5, with 8 bases lining up with TRBD1. The germline V gene has CDR1 MDHEN and CDR2 SYDVKM. CDR3 size: 15 residues. V shed 7 bases and J 4 bases; nucleotides not matched to a gene: 11. CDR3 region: CASTPTGTGGETQYF. CDR3 sequence (DNA): TGTGCCAGCACCCCTACCGGGACAGGAGGAGAGACCCAGTACTTC.

The gene calls are TRBV7-2 and TRBJ2-7, with D maybe TRBD1 (5 bases). Germline values: CDR1 SGHTA, CDR2 FQGNSA. V was pared by 0 bases and J by 2 bases, with 11 bases between. The CDR3 has 15 residues. The CDR3, as DNA: TGTGCCAGCAGCTTAGCCCTGACAGCAACCTACGAGCAGTACTTC. This codes for CASSLALTATYEQYF. The whole variable domain, filled in from reference TRBV7-2 and TRBJ2-7, reads GAGVSQSPSNKVTEKGKDVELRCDPISGHTALYWYRQSLGQGLEFLIYFQGNSAPDKSGLPSDRFSAERTGGSVSTLTIQRTQQEDSAVYLCASSLALTATYEQYFGPGTRLTVT.

The CDR3 region is CASSETDGSTEAFF. The CDR3 coding sequence is TGCGCCAGCAGTGAGACCGACGGGTCAACTGAAGCTTTCTTT. V and J are TRBV10-1 and TRBJ1-1; D remains ambiguous. V lost 2 bases, J lost 5 bases, and 12 bases lay in between. This CDR3 region has 14 residues. The germline CDR1 and CDR2 sequences are WNHNN and SYGVQD (reference sequence).

This chain connects TRBV28 to TRBJ2-6, with 7 bases matching TRBD1. The CDR3 consists of 16 residues. In germline, CDR1 is MDHEN, CDR2 SYDVKM. Losses at the gene ends were 11 bases for V and 0 bases for J; bases not matched to a gene: 10. CDR3 amino acids: CAGSRGPDSGANVLTF. The CDR3 DNA reads TGTGCCGGGTCGAGGGGGCCCGACTCTGGGGCCAACGTCCTGACTTTC.

The chain links TRBV28 to TRBJ1-5; TRBD1 aligns across 7 bases. V shed 3 bases, J shed 9 bases, and the junction held 5 bases outside the gene matches. The CDR3 loop spans 13 amino acids. In germline, CDR1 is MDHEN, CDR2 SYDVKM. The CDR3 region is CASSFAGGGPQHF. CDR3 bases: TGTGCCAGCAGTTTTGCAGGGGGAGGGCCCCAGCATTTT.